These T cell receptor beta chains were read from a single sample in a study of T cell clonotyping in hematopoietic cell transplantation. Data came from immunoSEQ multiplex PCR; TCRdb stores just in-frame clones and leaves some out. Among some 13,000 clones listed, over 80% were seen once. The specimen comprised peripheral blood mononuclear cells, sampled before stem cell transplant. These receptors were taken from a man in his 60s with acute myeloid leukemia. Some clones in this sample may be carry-over from other donors' samples. The CDR3 runs from the conserved cysteine through the conserved F or W. A D gene is named only where the DNA matches it firmly. Not every row has a clone size; where given, it reads once, few, many or a size class.

j_call: TRBJ1-1; d_call: -; v_call: TRBV20-1; clone_size: few; cdr3_aa: CTMGYTEAFF; cdr3_nt: TGCACGATGGGATATACTGAAGCTTTCTTT
j_call: TRBJ2-7; d_call: -; v_call: TRBV4-1; clone_size: -; cdr3_aa: CASSRRQAYEQYF; cdr3_nt: TGCGCCAGCAGCCGAAGACAGGCCTACGAGCAGTACTTC
j_call: TRBJ1-3; d_call: TRBD1; v_call: TRBV14; clone_size: -; cdr3_aa: CASSQGQGWARNTIYF; cdr3_nt: TGTGCCAGCAGCCAAGGACAGGGATGGGCTCGGAACACCATATATTTT
j_call: TRBJ1-1; d_call: TRBD1; v_call: TRBV2; clone_size: -; cdr3_aa: CASSNRGPGEAFF; cdr3_nt: TGTGCCAGCAGCAACAGGGGGCCGGGTGAAGCTTTCTTT
j_call: TRBJ2-5; d_call: TRBD2; v_call: TRBV27; clone_size: -; cdr3_aa: CASRSLAAQETQYF; cdr3_nt: TGTGCCAGCAGGTCGCTAGCGGCCCAAGAGACCCAGTACTTC
j_call: TRBJ1-1; d_call: -; v_call: TRBV19; clone_size: -; cdr3_aa: CASSTGRNTEAFF; cdr3_nt: TGTGCCAGTAGTACAGGGCGGAACACTGAAGCTTTCTTT
j_call: TRBJ1-1; d_call: -; v_call: TRBV6-6; clone_size: -; cdr3_aa: CASSRSEAFF; cdr3_nt: TGTGCCAGCTCCCGGTCTGAAGCTTTCTTT
j_call: TRBJ2-1; d_call: -; v_call: TRBV19; clone_size: -; cdr3_aa: CASSRVAGLYNEQFF; cdr3_nt: TGTGCCAGTAGCCGGGTGGCAGGACTTTACAATGAGCAGTTCTTC
j_call: TRBJ1-5; d_call: TRBD1; v_call: TRBV19; clone_size: -; cdr3_aa: CASSGTGNQPQHF; cdr3_nt: TGTGCCAGCTCGGGGACAGGGAATCAGCCCCAGCATTTT
j_call: TRBJ1-4; d_call: TRBD1; v_call: TRBV9; clone_size: -; cdr3_aa: CASSVGRDSNEKLFF; cdr3_nt: TGTGCCAGCAGCGTAGGCCGGGACAGTAATGAAAAACTGTTTTTT
j_call: TRBJ1-2; d_call: -; v_call: TRBV2; clone_size: once; cdr3_aa: CASSELGYSYGYTF; cdr3_nt: TGTGCCAGCAGTGAACTGGGGTACAGCTATGGCTACACCTTC
j_call: TRBJ2-1; d_call: TRBD1; v_call: TRBV4-2; clone_size: -; cdr3_aa: CASSQKGQGFSRGNEQFF; cdr3_nt: TGTGCCAGCAGCCAAAAGGGACAGGGATTCTCAAGGGGGAATGAGCAGTTCTTC
j_call: TRBJ2-7; d_call: TRBD1; v_call: TRBV28; clone_size: -; cdr3_aa: CASSSPDRYSYEQYF; cdr3_nt: TGTGCCAGCAGTTCCCCGGACAGGTACTCCTACGAGCAGTACTTC
j_call: TRBJ1-2; d_call: -; v_call: TRBV30; clone_size: once; cdr3_aa: CAWSRSGRINPYGYTF; cdr3_nt: TGTGCCTGGAGTCGCTCGGGGCGGATCAACCCCTATGGCTACACCTTC
j_call: TRBJ1-4; d_call: TRBD1; v_call: TRBV7-6; clone_size: -; cdr3_aa: CASSLAAGGGEKLFF; cdr3_nt: TGTGCCAGCAGCTTAGCGGCAGGGGGAGGTGAAAAACTGTTTTTT
j_call: TRBJ1-5; d_call: -; v_call: TRBV27; clone_size: -; cdr3_aa: CASSSQGGGNQPQHF; cdr3_nt: TGTGCCAGCAGTTCACAGGGAGGGGGCAATCAGCCCCAGCATTTT
j_call: TRBJ2-7; d_call: TRBD1; v_call: TRBV5-3; clone_size: -; cdr3_aa: CARSLATRLVTGGSYEQYF; cdr3_nt: TGTGCCAGAAGCTTGGCCACCAGACTGGTAACAGGGGGCTCCTACGAGCAGTACTTC
j_call: TRBJ1-1; d_call: -; v_call: TRBV4-3; clone_size: -; cdr3_aa: CASGYTGRQNTEAFF; cdr3_nt: TGCGCCAGCGGATACACGGGGCGGCAGAACACTGAAGCTTTCTTT
j_call: TRBJ2-7; d_call: TRBD1; v_call: TRBV6-5; clone_size: -; cdr3_aa: CASSLQGAYSKQYF; cdr3_nt: TGTGCCAGCAGTTTGCAGGGGGCTTACTCCAAGCAGTACTTC
j_call: TRBJ2-5; d_call: TRBD2; v_call: TRBV2; clone_size: -; cdr3_aa: CASSSGTTLFETQYF; cdr3_nt: TGTGCCAGCAGTTCCGGGACTACCCTATTCGAGACCCAGTACTTC
j_call: TRBJ2-1; d_call: TRBD2; v_call: TRBV5-1; clone_size: -; cdr3_aa: CASSETSGGIREQFF; cdr3_nt: TGCGCCAGCAGCGAGACTAGCGGGGGGATCAGGGAGCAGTTCTTC
j_call: TRBJ2-7; d_call: -; v_call: TRBV7-8; clone_size: -; cdr3_aa: CASSLSLVEQYF; cdr3_nt: TGTGCCAGCAGCTTATCCCTTGTCGAGCAGTACTTC
j_call: TRBJ2-7; d_call: TRBD1; v_call: TRBV6-5; clone_size: -; cdr3_aa: CATSPSTGGGEQYF; cdr3_nt: TGTGCCACCAGCCCTTCGACAGGGGGGGGTGAGCAGTACTTC
j_call: TRBJ1-5; d_call: -; v_call: TRBV27; clone_size: -; cdr3_aa: CASSSVPYSNQPQHF; cdr3_nt: TGTGCCAGCAGTTCAGTCCCATATAGCAATCAGCCCCAGCATTTT
j_call: TRBJ1-3; d_call: -; v_call: TRBV7-2; clone_size: -; cdr3_aa: CASNPTATGNTIYF; cdr3_nt: TGTGCCAGCAACCCGACAGCGACTGGAAACACCATATATTTT
j_call: TRBJ2-6; d_call: -; v_call: TRBV9; clone_size: -; cdr3_aa: CASSVDLRTLSGANVLTF; cdr3_nt: TGTGCCAGCAGCGTCGACCTAAGGACACTCTCTGGGGCCAACGTCCTGACTTTC
j_call: TRBJ1-1; d_call: -; v_call: TRBV15; clone_size: -; cdr3_aa: CATSRDQGRAFF; cdr3_nt: TGTGCCACCAGCAGAGATCAGGGGAGGGCTTTCTTT
j_call: TRBJ1-2; d_call: -; v_call: TRBV7-9; clone_size: once; cdr3_aa: CASSLGQMGGYTF; cdr3_nt: TGTGCCAGCAGCCTAGGACAGATGGGGGGCTACACCTTC
j_call: TRBJ1-3; d_call: -; v_call: TRBV9; clone_size: -; cdr3_aa: CASSNRAESGNTIYF; cdr3_nt: TGTGCCAGCAGTAACAGGGCGGAATCTGGAAACACCATATATTTT
j_call: TRBJ2-7; d_call: -; v_call: TRBV5-4; clone_size: -; cdr3_aa: CASSSPGRAYEQYF; cdr3_nt: TGTGCCAGCAGCTCTCCGGGACGCGCCTACGAGCAGTACTTC
j_call: TRBJ1-5; d_call: -; v_call: TRBV10-1; clone_size: -; cdr3_aa: CASNRGVLKNQPQHF; cdr3_nt: TGCGCCAGCAACCGTGGGGTCCTCAAGAATCAGCCCCAGCATTTT